The T cell receptor beta chain described here comes from a study of blood T cell repertoires in COVID-19. The wider study: The United States, Italy and Spain provided the acute and convalescent COVID-19 samples. Sample material is recorded as cDNA or gDNA derived from T cells, B-cell-depleted T cells, or PBMCs.

In the original workflow: From reference gene primer amplification, estimates of nucleated cell counts were derived. Sequencing used immunoSEQ multiplex PCR; TCRdb keeps in-frame clones, though not all of them. From that table come the V and J calls and clone size; the DNA was used to work out D and trimming. The sample records roughly 18,000 clones, around 90% being singletons. The material sequenced was peripheral blood. This TCR was recovered from a human donor in a cohort sampled during active COVID-19.

This chain's CDR3 is CASRLANGEGTGELFF. The CDR3 DNA reads TGTGCCAGTAGGCTAGCGAACGGGGAGGGCACCGGGGAGCTGTTTTTT. The rearrangement joins TRBV19 to TRBJ2-2; TRBD2 aligns across 7 bases. V lost 6 bases, J lost 4 bases, and 11 bases stayed unmatched. The CDR3 is 16 residues long. Germline V CDR1 and CDR2: LNHDA, SQIVND (reference sequence).